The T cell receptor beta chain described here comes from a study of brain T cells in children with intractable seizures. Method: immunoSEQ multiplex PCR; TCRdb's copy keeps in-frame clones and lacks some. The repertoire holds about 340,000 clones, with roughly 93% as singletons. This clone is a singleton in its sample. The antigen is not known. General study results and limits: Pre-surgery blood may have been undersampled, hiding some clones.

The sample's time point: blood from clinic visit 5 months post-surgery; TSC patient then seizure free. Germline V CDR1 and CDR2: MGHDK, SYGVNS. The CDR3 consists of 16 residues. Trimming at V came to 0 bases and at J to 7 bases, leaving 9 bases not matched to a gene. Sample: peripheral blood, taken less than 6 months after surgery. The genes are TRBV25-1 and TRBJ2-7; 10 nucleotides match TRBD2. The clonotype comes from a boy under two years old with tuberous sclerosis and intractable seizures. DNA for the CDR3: TGTGCCAGCAGTGAATATTGGCTAGCGGGAGTGGGTGAGCAGTACTTC. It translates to CASSEYWLAGVGEQYF.